The clone carrying this TCR beta chain was seen a few times. TCRdb used MiXCR to reprocess the RT-PCR reads, holding one entry per CDR3 protein. The sample holds 400,000 to 450,000 distinct CDR3 sequences, 15% to 20% seen once. This sample was taken from a study of patients and donors after allogeneic stem cell transplantation. CDR3 size: 15 residues. The V gene's germline CDR1 is SGHNT and CDR2 YENEEA. Unmatched junction bases numbered 7, after V lost 5 bases and J lost 1 base. This rearrangement joins TRBV11-3 to TRBJ1-1; 7 bases map to TRBD1. Specimen: blood, either unsorted or a sorted T cell fraction (not recorded which). The sequence came from a human donor who was either an allogeneic HSCT recipient or a stem cell or donor lymphocyte infusion donor (not recorded which). It is not recorded whose cells these are; they may come from a transplant donor. The CDR3 nucleotides read TGTGCCAGCAGCACCCGGGACAGCCCGAACACTGAAGCTTTCTTT. Its protein is CASSTRDSPNTEAFF. Full variable domain (remainder filled in from reference TRBV11-3 and TRBJ1-1): EAGVVQSPRYKIIEKKQPVAFWCNPISGHNTLYWYLQNLGQGPELLIRYENEEAVDDSQLPKDRFSAERLKGVDSTLKIQPAELGDSAVYLCASSTRDSPNTEAFFGQGTRLTVV.